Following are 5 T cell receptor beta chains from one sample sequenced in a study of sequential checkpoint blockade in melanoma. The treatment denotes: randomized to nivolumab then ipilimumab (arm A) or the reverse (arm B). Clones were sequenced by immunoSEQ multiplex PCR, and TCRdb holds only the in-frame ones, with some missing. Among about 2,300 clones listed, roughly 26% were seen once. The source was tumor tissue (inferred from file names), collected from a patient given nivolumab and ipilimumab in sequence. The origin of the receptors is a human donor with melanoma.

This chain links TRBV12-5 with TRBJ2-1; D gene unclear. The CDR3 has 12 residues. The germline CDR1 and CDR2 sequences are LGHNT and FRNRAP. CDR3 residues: CASLLGIGEQFF. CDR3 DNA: TGTGCCAGCTTATTGGGTATAGGTGAGCAGTTCTTC.

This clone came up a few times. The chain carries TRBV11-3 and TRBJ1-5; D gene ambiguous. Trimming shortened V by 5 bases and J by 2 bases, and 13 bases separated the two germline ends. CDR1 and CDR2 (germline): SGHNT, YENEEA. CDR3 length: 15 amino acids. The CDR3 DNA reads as TGTGCCAGCAGCCCCGGAGCTCTTGGCAATCAGCCCCAGCATTTT. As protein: CASSPGALGNQPQHF.

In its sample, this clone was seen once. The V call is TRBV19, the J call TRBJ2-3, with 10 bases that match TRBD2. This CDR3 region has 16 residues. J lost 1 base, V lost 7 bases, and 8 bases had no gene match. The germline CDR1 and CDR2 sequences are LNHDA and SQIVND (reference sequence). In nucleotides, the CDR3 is TGTGCCAGTAATGGTGCAACTAGCGGGGGCACAGATACGCAGTATTTT. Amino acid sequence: CASNGATSGGTDTQYF.

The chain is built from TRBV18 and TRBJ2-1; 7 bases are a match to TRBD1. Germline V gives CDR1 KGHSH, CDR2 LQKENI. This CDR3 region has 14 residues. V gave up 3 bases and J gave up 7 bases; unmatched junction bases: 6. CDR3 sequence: CASSPAGGWNEQFF. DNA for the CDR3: TGTGCCAGCTCACCGGCAGGGGGATGGAATGAGCAGTTCTTC.

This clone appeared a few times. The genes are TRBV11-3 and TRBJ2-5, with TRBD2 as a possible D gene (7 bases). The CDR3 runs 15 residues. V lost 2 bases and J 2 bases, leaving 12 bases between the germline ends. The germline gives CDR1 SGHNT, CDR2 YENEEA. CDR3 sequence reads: CASSLIGGPQETQYF. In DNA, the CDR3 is TGTGCCAGCAGCTTAATCGGGGGGCCGCAAGAGACCCAGTACTTC.